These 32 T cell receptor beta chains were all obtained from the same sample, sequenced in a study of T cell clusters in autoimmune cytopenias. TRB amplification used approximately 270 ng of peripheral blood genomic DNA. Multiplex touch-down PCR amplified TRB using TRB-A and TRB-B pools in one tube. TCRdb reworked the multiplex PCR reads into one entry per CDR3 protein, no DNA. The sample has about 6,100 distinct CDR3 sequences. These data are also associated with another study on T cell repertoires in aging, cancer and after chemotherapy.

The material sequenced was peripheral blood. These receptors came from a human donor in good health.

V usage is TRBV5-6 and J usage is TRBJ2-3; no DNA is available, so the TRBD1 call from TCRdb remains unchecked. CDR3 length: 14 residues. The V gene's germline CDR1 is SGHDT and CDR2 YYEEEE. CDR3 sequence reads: CASSRGALRDTQYF.

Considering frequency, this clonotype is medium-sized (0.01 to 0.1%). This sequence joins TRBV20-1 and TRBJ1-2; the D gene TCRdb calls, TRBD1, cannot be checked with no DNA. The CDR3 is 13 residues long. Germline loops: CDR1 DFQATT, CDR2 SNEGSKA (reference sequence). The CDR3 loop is CSARRTGDYGYTF.

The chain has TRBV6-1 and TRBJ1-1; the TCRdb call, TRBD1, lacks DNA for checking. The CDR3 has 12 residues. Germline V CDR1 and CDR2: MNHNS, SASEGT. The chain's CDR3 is CASSIRVVEAFF.

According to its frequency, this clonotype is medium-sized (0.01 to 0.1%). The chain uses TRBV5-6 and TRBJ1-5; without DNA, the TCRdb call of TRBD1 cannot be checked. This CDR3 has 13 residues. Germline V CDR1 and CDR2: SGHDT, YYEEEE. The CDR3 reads CASSSTGKQPQHF.

The CDR3 spells CSAKAGASSYEQYF. The chain employs TRBV20-1 and TRBJ2-7; checking the TCRdb D call of TRBD1 is not possible without DNA. The CDR3 runs to 14 residues. The V gene's germline CDR1 is DFQATT and CDR2 SNEGSKA (reference sequence).

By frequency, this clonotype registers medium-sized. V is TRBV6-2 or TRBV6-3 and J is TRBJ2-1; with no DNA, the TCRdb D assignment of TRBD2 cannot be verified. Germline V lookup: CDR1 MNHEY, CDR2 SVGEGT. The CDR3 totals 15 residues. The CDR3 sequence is CASSYQGLPYNEQFF.

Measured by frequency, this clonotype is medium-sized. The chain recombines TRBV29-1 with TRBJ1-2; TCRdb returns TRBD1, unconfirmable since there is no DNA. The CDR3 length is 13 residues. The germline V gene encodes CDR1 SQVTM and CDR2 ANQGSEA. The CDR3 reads CSVEDREPRGYTF.

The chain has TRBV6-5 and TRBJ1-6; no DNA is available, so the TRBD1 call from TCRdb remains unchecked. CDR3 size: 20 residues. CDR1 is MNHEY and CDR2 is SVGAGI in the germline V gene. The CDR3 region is CASSYGGMDRTFSYNSPLHF.

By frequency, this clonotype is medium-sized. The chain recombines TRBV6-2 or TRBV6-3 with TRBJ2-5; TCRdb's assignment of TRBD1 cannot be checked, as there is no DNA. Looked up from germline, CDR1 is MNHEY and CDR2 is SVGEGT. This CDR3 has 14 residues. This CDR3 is CASRLNTGMETQYF.

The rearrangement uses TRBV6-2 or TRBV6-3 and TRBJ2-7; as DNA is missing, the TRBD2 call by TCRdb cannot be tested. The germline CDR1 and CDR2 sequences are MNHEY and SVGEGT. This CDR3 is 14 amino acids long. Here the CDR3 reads CASSYSVEGDEQYF.

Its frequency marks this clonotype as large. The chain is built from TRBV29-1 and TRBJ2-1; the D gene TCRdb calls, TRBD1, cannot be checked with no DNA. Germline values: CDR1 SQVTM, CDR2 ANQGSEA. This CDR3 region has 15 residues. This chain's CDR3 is CSVELVGQGGVEQFF.

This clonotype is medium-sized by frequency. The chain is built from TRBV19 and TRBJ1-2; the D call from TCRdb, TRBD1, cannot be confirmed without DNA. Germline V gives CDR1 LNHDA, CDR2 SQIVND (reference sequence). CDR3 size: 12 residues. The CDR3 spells CASSGQGYGYTF. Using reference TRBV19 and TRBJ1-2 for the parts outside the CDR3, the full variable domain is DGGITQSPKYLFRKEGQNVTLSCEQNLNHDAMYWYRQDPGQGLRLIYYSQIVNDFQKGDIAEGYSVSREKKESFPLTVTSAQKNPTAFYLCASSGQGYGYTFGSGTRLTVV.

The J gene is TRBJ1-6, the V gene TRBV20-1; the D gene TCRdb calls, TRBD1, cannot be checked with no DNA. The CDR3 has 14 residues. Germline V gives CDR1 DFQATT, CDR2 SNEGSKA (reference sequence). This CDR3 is CSAPMTGGNSPLHF.

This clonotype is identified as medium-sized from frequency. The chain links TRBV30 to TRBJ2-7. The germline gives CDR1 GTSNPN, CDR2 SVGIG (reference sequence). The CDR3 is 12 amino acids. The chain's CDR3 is CAGDRTSYEQYF.

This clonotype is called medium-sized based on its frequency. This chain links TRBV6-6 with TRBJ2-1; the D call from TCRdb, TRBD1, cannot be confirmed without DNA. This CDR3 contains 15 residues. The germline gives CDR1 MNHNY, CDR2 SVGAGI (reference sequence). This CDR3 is CASSYGGTNGGEQFF.

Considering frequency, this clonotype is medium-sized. CDR3 residues: CASSLDGLEPQHF. The chain has TRBV5-4 and TRBJ1-5. The germline V gene encodes CDR1 SGHNT and CDR2 YYREEE (reference sequence). The CDR3 has 13 amino acids.

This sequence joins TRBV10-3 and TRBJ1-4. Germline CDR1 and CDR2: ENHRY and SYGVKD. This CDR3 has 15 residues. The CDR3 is CAISDSGVVGEKLFF.

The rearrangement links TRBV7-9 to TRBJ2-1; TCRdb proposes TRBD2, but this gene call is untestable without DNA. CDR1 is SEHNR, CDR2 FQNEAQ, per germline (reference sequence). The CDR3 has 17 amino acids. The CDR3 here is CASTGTSRTSGYNEQFF.

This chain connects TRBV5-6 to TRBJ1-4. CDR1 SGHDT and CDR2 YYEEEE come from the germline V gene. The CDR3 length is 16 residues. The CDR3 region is CASSTQYSATNEKLFF.

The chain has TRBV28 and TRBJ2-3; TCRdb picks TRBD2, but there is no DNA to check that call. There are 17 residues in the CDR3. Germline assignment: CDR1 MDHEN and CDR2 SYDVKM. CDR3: CASSWGLAGGPTDTQYF.

The CDR3 reads CSASTGTGINQPQHF. V usage is TRBV20-1 and J usage is TRBJ1-5; there is no DNA to check the TCRdb D call of TRBD1. The CDR3 has 15 amino acids. Germline V gene lookup returns CDR1 DFQATT and CDR2 SNEGSKA (reference sequence).

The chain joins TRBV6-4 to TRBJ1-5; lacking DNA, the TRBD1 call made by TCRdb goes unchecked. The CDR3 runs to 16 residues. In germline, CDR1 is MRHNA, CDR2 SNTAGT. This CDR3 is CASSEGTGDSNQPQHF.

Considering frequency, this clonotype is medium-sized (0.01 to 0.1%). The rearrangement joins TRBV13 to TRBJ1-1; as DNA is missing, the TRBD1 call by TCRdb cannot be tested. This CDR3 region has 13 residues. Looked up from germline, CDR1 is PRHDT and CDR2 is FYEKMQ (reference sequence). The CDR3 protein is CASTPPMNTEAFF.

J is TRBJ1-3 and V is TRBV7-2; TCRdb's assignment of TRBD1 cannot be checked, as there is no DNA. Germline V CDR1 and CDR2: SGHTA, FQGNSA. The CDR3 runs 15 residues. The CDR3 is CASSLQGQGASTIYF.

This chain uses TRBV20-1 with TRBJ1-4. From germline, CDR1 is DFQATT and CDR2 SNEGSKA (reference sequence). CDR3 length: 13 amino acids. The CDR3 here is CSATGETNEKLFF.

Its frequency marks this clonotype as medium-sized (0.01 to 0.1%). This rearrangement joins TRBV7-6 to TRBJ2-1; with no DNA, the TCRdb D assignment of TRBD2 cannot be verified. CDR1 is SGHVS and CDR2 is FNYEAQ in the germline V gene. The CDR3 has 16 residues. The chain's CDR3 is CASSLVGGSSYNEQFF. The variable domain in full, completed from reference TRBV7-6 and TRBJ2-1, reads GAGVSQSPRYKVTKRGQDVALRCDPISGHVSLYWYRQALGQGPEFLTYFNYEAQQDKSGLPNDRFSAERPEGSISTLTIQRTEQRDSAMYRCASSLVGGSSYNEQFFGPGTRLTVL.

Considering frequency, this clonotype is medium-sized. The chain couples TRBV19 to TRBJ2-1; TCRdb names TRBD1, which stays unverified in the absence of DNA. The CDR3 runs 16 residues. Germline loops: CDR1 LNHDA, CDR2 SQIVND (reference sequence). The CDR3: CASNTGGNRLYNEQFF.

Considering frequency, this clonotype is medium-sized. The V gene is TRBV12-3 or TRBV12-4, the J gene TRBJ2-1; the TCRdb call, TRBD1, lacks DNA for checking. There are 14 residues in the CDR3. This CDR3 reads CASSQNQGGNEQFF.

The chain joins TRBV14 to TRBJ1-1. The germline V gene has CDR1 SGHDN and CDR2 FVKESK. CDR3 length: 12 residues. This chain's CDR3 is CASSQMNTEAFF.

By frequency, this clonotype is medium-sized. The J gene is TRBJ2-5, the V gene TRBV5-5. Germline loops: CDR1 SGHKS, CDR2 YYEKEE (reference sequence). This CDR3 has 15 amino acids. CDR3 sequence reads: CASSLGRGVQETQYF.

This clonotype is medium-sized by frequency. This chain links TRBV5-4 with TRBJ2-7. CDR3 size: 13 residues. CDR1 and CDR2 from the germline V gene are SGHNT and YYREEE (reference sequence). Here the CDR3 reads CATELGGTYEQYF.

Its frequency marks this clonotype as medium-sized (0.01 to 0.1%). The chain's CDR3 is CASSYNRARETQYF. J is TRBJ2-5 and V is TRBV6-6; the TCRdb D gene call, TRBD1, has no DNA to confirm it. This CDR3 comprises 14 residues. From germline, CDR1 is MNHNY and CDR2 SVGAGI (reference sequence).